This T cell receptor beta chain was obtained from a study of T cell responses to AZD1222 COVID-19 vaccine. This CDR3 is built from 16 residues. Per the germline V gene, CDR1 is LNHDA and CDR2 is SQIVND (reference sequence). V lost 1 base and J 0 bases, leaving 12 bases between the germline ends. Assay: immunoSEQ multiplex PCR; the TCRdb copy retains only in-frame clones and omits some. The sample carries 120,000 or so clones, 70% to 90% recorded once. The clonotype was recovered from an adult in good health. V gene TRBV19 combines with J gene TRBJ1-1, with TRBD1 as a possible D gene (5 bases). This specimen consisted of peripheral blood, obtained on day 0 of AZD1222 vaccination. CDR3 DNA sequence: TGTGCCAGTAGTATAGGTTCCCGGGGGTTGAACACTGAAGCTTTCTTT. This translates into CASSIGSRGLNTEAFF.